This T cell receptor beta chain comes out of a study of blood T cell repertoires in COVID-19 (dated by TCRdb to about 2020). About the study as a whole: Collaborator samples came from the United States, Italy and Spain and covered acute and convalescent phases of COVID-19. The prospective study material was composed of cDNA or gDNA derived from T cells, B-cell-depleted T cells, or PBMCs. The dataset comprised deeply sampled blood TCRbeta repertoires from subjects exposed to, actively infected with, or recovered from COVID-19. The repertoires were released in a freely available public database meant as a resource for research on the immune response to SARS-CoV-2. The samples were drawn from two sources: the first 160 participants of the ongoing ImmuneRACE study, and fewer than 1,500 subjects contributed by 6 global collaborators. Sample metadata almost always included a de-identified subject ID, COVID-19 status, age in years and sex. HLA class I and class II types, where available, came from metadata supplied by the sample provider rather than from assay-based typing.

V is reduced by 1 base and J by 5 bases, leaving a spacing of 14 bases between them. According to the germline V gene (reference sequence), CDR1 reads LGHDT and CDR2 reads YNNKEL. The CDR3 covers 15 residues, taking in both the cysteine and the phenylalanine. CDR3 DNA is the only sequence kept; it has 45 bases, read in frame from the first base. Enrolling through a virtual design, the prospective study's participants ranged in age from roughly 18 to 90 years and lived across roughly 23 United States geographic areas. Cohort assignment in the prospective study relied on participant-reported clinical history from a screening survey and a study questionnaire. Recovered participants in ImmuneRACE Cohort 3 were defined by two consecutive negative NP/OP PCR tests, clearance by a healthcare professional, or resolution of symptoms. In the prospective study, whole blood, serum and a nasopharyngeal or oropharyngeal swab were collected from each participant by mobile phlebotomists. Over a roughly 2-month period, participants in the prospective study had the option of providing additional blood draws and questionnaires. Prospective study blood samples were shipped either frozen or at room temperature before DNA extraction.

The immunoSEQ Assay, a bias-controlled multiplex PCR, was used to amplify TCRbeta CDR3 regions from genomic DNA. The original methods were these. The number of nucleated cells in each sample was estimated from the amplification of reference gene primers within the assay. Sequence reads were collapsed and filtered to measure the absolute abundance of every unique TCRbeta CDR3 rearrangement. For each sample, productive Simpson clonality was calculated by taking the square root of Simpson's diversity index across productive rearrangements. Held by TCRdb, this immuneACCESS table contains in-frame sequences only and omits some clones. Under half of the omission traces to an unresolved V gene where checked; the cause of the rest is unknown. V, J and clone size derive from that table, while D and trimming were established from the DNA sequence. This sample has over 200,000 clones in its table, and roughly 80% of those were observed once. In total, the top ten clones hold roughly 1.8% of the sample.

As for this clone: Its antigen is still unknown. No quality values exist for individual bases; no much larger clone is one base distant.

Paper-wide results and their limitations: The amount of clinical and demographic metadata varied by source and participant and was provided uncurated.

The chain uses TRBV3-1 (or the pseudogene TRBV3-2) and TRBJ1-1; TRBD1 is perhaps the D gene, given 5 matching bases. The source of this sequence is a man aged 60 to 69 who had recovered from COVID-19. Sequenced input: PBMCs or T cells enriched from blood (not recorded which). The nucleotide sequence reads TGTGCCAGCAGCCAAGGGTCGCAGGGCGTGACTGAAGCTTTCTTT. This sequence encodes CASSQGSQGVTEAFF.